This TCR beta chain was recovered during a study of cytomegalovirus exposure and HLA in healthy donors. Study context: Counted in an early data release were approximately 85 million unique TCRs from HLA-typed donors.

This CDR3 region has 13 residues. Trimming removed 5 bases at V and 5 bases at J, with 11 bases between. The germline CDR1 and CDR2 sequences are SGHRS and YFSETQ. The primer mix had 60 Vbeta and 13 Jbeta primers. The method was immunoSEQ multiplex PCR; TCRdb's version includes in-frame clones alone and lacks a portion of them. The sample gives around 260,000 clones, 80% of which show up once; more than 0.3% is in the top ten. This clone was counted only a few times. The TCR was taken from a girl aged 2-10 years in good health and CMV-seronegative. This chain uses TRBV5-1 with TRBJ1-5; D might be TRBD1 (5 bases). The sample comprised PBMCs. CDR3: CASSWEGHQPQHF. DNA for the CDR3: TGCGCCAGCAGTTGGGAGGGGCATCAGCCCCAGCATTTT.